A selection of T cell receptor beta chains follows, all from one sample in a study of CD8+CD57+ T cells in acquired aplastic anemia. TCRdb re-derived calls from the reads in MiXCR, one entry per CDR3 protein. The sample includes more than 150,000 distinct CDR3 sequences, around 47% seen only once; the top ten take 9.7%. Sequencing was performed on sorted CD4+, CD8+, or CD8+CD57+ T cells (not recorded which) from PBMCs. The receptor set was obtained from a human donor with aplastic anemia. Both conserved end residues are part of each CDR3. Fields, in order: J gene, clone size, V gene, D gene, CDR3 length, CDR3 protein, CDR3 DNA. A D gene is named only where the DNA matches it firmly. Clone size, where shown, is once, few, many, or a class for clones that have expanded.

J gene: TRBJ1-1
clone size: .
V gene: TRBV11-2
D gene: .
CDR3 length: 13
CDR3 protein: CASSLDLTLRRVF
CDR3 DNA: TGTGCCAGCAGCTTAGATCTTACCCTTAGACGTGTCTTT

J gene: TRBJ2-5
clone size: .
V gene: TRBV9
D gene: .
CDR3 length: 14
CDR3 protein: CASSTRPGDETQYF
CDR3 DNA: TGTGCCAGCAGCACCCGTCCGGGGGATGAGACCCAGTACTTC

J gene: TRBJ2-5
clone size: once
V gene: TRBV24-1
D gene: TRBD2
CDR3 length: 14
CDR3 protein: CATSIAGGSETQYF
CDR3 DNA: TGTGCCACCAGTATTGCGGGAGGGTCGGAGACCCAGTACTTC

J gene: TRBJ2-1
clone size: .
V gene: TRBV29-1
D gene: .
CDR3 length: 11
CDR3 protein: CSVESRNEQFF
CDR3 DNA: TGCAGCGTCGAGAGCAGAAATGAGCAGTTCTTC

J gene: TRBJ2-7
clone size: .
V gene: TRBV10-3
D gene: .
CDR3 length: 14
CDR3 protein: CAVSDWDKSYEQYF
CDR3 DNA: TGTGCCGTCAGTGATTGGGACAAGAGCTACGAGCAGTACTTC

J gene: TRBJ2-1
clone size: .
V gene: TRBV7-8
D gene: TRBD1
CDR3 length: 15
CDR3 protein: CASSLYGDRVNEQFF
CDR3 DNA: TGTGCCAGCAGCTTATATGGGGACAGGGTCAATGAGCAGTTCTTC

J gene: TRBJ1-1
clone size: .
V gene: TRBV12-3/TRBV12-4
D gene: .
CDR3 length: 17
CDR3 protein: CASSGPSFILGNTEAFF
CDR3 DNA: TGTGCCAGCTCCGGTCCAAGTTTCATTTTGGGCAACACTGAAGCTTTCTTT

J gene: TRBJ2-7
clone size: .
V gene: TRBV7-2
D gene: .
CDR3 length: 14
CDR3 protein: CASSLALFPGEQYF
CDR3 DNA: TGTGCCAGCAGCTTAGCGCTTTTCCCTGGCGAGCAGTACTTC

J gene: TRBJ2-7
clone size: .
V gene: TRBV20-1
D gene: .
CDR3 length: 13
CDR3 protein: CSAPRQIVDEQYF
CDR3 DNA: TGCAGTGCCCCGCGCCAGATTGTGGACGAGCAGTACTTC

J gene: TRBJ2-7
clone size: few
V gene: TRBV6-2/TRBV6-3
D gene: .
CDR3 length: 17
CDR3 protein: CASSYSVVNPFLGEQYF
CDR3 DNA: TGTGCCAGCAGTTACTCGGTGGTCAACCCCTTCTTGGGCGAGCAGTACTTC

J gene: TRBJ2-3
clone size: .
V gene: TRBV11-1
D gene: TRBD2
CDR3 length: 16
CDR3 protein: CASSPSSGGARDTQYF
CDR3 DNA: TGTGCCAGCAGCCCCTCTAGCGGGGGGGCACGGGATACGCAGTATTTT

J gene: TRBJ1-1
clone size: many
V gene: TRBV6-1
D gene: .
CDR3 length: 13
CDR3 protein: CASSERRDTEAFF
CDR3 DNA: TGTGCCAGCAGTGAACGGAGGGACACTGAAGCTTTCTTT

J gene: TRBJ2-2
clone size: .
V gene: TRBV15
D gene: TRBD1
CDR3 length: 16
CDR3 protein: CATSTPRGQGSGELFF
CDR3 DNA: TGTGCCACCAGCACCCCGCGGGGACAGGGGTCCGGGGAGCTGTTTTTT

J gene: TRBJ1-5
clone size: few
V gene: TRBV2
D gene: .
CDR3 length: 15
CDR3 protein: CASSADTYSNQPQHF
CDR3 DNA: TGTGCCAGCAGCGCGGACACGTATAGCAATCAGCCCCAGCATTTT

J gene: TRBJ2-7
clone size: .
V gene: TRBV29-1
D gene: .
CDR3 length: 13
CDR3 protein: CSAPGRGPGEQYF
CDR3 DNA: TGCAGTGCTCCGGGACGGGGGCCGGGAGAGCAGTACTTC

J gene: TRBJ1-6
clone size: .
V gene: TRBV15
D gene: .
CDR3 length: 15
CDR3 protein: CATSRGVSSNSPLHF
CDR3 DNA: TGTGCCACCAGCAGGGGCGTCAGCAGTAATTCACCCCTCCACTTT

J gene: TRBJ1-1
clone size: many
V gene: TRBV29-1
D gene: .
CDR3 length: 14
CDR3 protein: CSVEGSYRSTEAFF
CDR3 DNA: TGCAGCGTTGAAGGTTCCTACAGGAGCACTGAAGCTTTCTTT

J gene: TRBJ1-2
clone size: many
V gene: TRBV20-1
D gene: TRBD1
CDR3 length: 15
CDR3 protein: CSARVGQGENYGYTF
CDR3 DNA: TGCAGTGCTAGAGTCGGACAGGGGGAGAACTATGGCTACACCTTC

J gene: TRBJ2-3
clone size: .
V gene: TRBV7-6
D gene: TRBD2
CDR3 length: 15
CDR3 protein: CASSSYSGGADTQYF
CDR3 DNA: TGTGCCAGCAGCTCGTATAGCGGGGGCGCAGATACGCAGTATTTT

J gene: TRBJ2-7
clone size: many
V gene: TRBV5-6
D gene: TRBD1
CDR3 length: 13
CDR3 protein: CASSPGQTYTSYF
CDR3 DNA: TGTGCCAGCAGCCCGGGACAGACCTATACTTCGTACTTC

J gene: TRBJ2-3
clone size: .
V gene: TRBV25-1
D gene: TRBD2
CDR3 length: 17
CDR3 protein: CASSASPLAGVKDTQYF
CDR3 DNA: TGTGCCAGCAGTGCTAGTCCCTTAGCGGGAGTAAAAGATACGCAGTATTTT

J gene: TRBJ1-5
clone size: .
V gene: TRBV7-8
D gene: .
CDR3 length: 16
CDR3 protein: CASSLALTGNYQPQHF
CDR3 DNA: TGTGCCAGCAGCTTAGCGTTGACAGGAAACTATCAGCCCCAGCATTTT

J gene: TRBJ2-7
clone size: many
V gene: TRBV3-1
D gene: TRBD1
CDR3 length: 14
CDR3 protein: CASSPFLGRGEQYF
CDR3 DNA: TGTGCCAGCAGCCCCTTCCTAGGCAGGGGGGAGCAGTACTTC

J gene: TRBJ2-7
clone size: .
V gene: TRBV5-4
D gene: TRBD1
CDR3 length: 15
CDR3 protein: CASSLPGQGLFEQYF
CDR3 DNA: TGTGCCAGCAGCTTACCGGGACAGGGTTTGTTCGAGCAGTACTTC

J gene: TRBJ2-5
clone size: many
V gene: TRBV19
D gene: TRBD2
CDR3 length: 14
CDR3 protein: CASSWSGRGETQYF
CDR3 DNA: TGTGCCAGTAGTTGGAGCGGGAGAGGGGAGACCCAGTACTTC

J gene: TRBJ2-1
clone size: many
V gene: TRBV7-2
D gene: .
CDR3 length: 13
CDR3 protein: CASSLSPAGEQFF
CDR3 DNA: TGTGCCAGCAGCTTAAGTCCCGCGGGTGAGCAGTTCTTC

J gene: TRBJ2-7
clone size: many
V gene: TRBV6-5
D gene: .
CDR3 length: 16
CDR3 protein: CASSYAHDRSRYEQYF
CDR3 DNA: TGTGCCAGCAGTTACGCCCATGACAGGAGTCGATACGAGCAGTACTTC

J gene: TRBJ1-6
clone size: .
V gene: TRBV2
D gene: .
CDR3 length: 13
CDR3 protein: CASSVEWRSPLHF
CDR3 DNA: TGTGCCAGCAGTGTTGAGTGGCGCTCACCCCTCCACTTT

J gene: TRBJ2-7
clone size: few
V gene: TRBV6-2/TRBV6-3
D gene: .
CDR3 length: 16
CDR3 protein: CASSYSAPGNSYEQYF
CDR3 DNA: TGTGCCAGCAGTTACTCTGCTCCGGGAAACTCCTACGAGCAGTACTTC

J gene: TRBJ2-2
clone size: .
V gene: TRBV15
D gene: .
CDR3 length: 16
CDR3 protein: CATSRDKGKSTGEPFF
CDR3 DNA: TGTGCCACCAGCAGAGATAAAGGGAAGAGCACCGGGGAGCCGTTTTTT

J gene: TRBJ1-2
clone size: .
V gene: TRBV19
D gene: TRBD1
CDR3 length: 15
CDR3 protein: CASSVTGQGANGYTF
CDR3 DNA: TGTGCCAGTAGTGTGACGGGACAGGGGGCGAATGGCTACACCTTC

J gene: TRBJ2-1
clone size: many
V gene: TRBV6-5
D gene: .
CDR3 length: 13
CDR3 protein: CASSSPGTDEQFF
CDR3 DNA: TGTGCCAGCAGTTCGCCTGGGACCGATGAGCAGTTCTTC

J gene: TRBJ2-7
clone size: once
V gene: TRBV2
D gene: .
CDR3 length: 16
CDR3 protein: CASTEGASGFSYEQYF
CDR3 DNA: TGTGCCAGCACCGAGGGGGCTAGCGGGTTCTCCTACGAGCAGTACTTC

J gene: TRBJ1-6
clone size: .
V gene: TRBV2
D gene: .
CDR3 length: 13
CDR3 protein: CASRGRERSPLHF
CDR3 DNA: TGTGCCAGCAGGGGAAGGGAGAGATCACCCCTCCACTTT

J gene: TRBJ1-1
clone size: .
V gene: TRBV20-1
D gene: .
CDR3 length: 13
CDR3 protein: CSASTGANTEAFF
CDR3 DNA: TGCAGTGCCTCCACAGGAGCGAACACTGAAGCTTTCTTT

J gene: TRBJ2-1
clone size: many
V gene: TRBV11-2
D gene: TRBD1
CDR3 length: 15
CDR3 protein: CASSPRTGTHNEQFF
CDR3 DNA: TGTGCCAGCAGCCCCCGGACAGGGACACACAATGAGCAGTTCTTC

J gene: TRBJ2-3
clone size: .
V gene: TRBV6-5
D gene: TRBD2
CDR3 length: 15
CDR3 protein: CASSYRAGVTDTQYF
CDR3 DNA: TGTGCCAGCAGTTACAGGGCGGGAGTAACAGATACGCAGTATTTT

J gene: TRBJ2-2
clone size: .
V gene: TRBV10-3
D gene: TRBD2
CDR3 length: 18
CDR3 protein: CASSFGASGGMRTGELFF
CDR3 DNA: TGTGCCAGCAGTTTCGGCGCTAGCGGGGGGATGAGGACCGGGGAGCTGTTTTTT

J gene: TRBJ2-1
clone size: many
V gene: TRBV20-1
D gene: .
CDR3 length: 12
CDR3 protein: CSARYRAHEQFF
CDR3 DNA: TGCAGTGCTAGGTATAGGGCCCATGAGCAGTTCTTC

J gene: TRBJ2-1
clone size: once
V gene: TRBV30
D gene: TRBD1
CDR3 length: 17
CDR3 protein: CAWSALITGARDNEQFF
CDR3 DNA: TGTGCCTGGAGTGCCCTAATAACAGGGGCCAGGGACAATGAGCAGTTCTTC

J gene: TRBJ2-3
clone size: .
V gene: TRBV5-1
D gene: TRBD1
CDR3 length: 14
CDR3 protein: CASSLGQGVDTQYF
CDR3 DNA: TGCGCCAGCAGCTTGGGGCAGGGGGTGGATACGCAGTATTTT

J gene: TRBJ1-2
clone size: .
V gene: TRBV24-1
D gene: .
CDR3 length: 14
CDR3 protein: CATSDGQNFYGYTF
CDR3 DNA: TGTGCCACCAGTGACGGACAGAACTTCTATGGCTACACCTTC

J gene: TRBJ1-6
clone size: many
V gene: TRBV30
D gene: .
CDR3 length: 14
CDR3 protein: CAWSRTVRISPLHF
CDR3 DNA: TGTGCCTGGAGTCGGACTGTGCGCATCTCACCCCTCCACTTT

J gene: TRBJ2-7
clone size: .
V gene: TRBV20-1
D gene: TRBD1
CDR3 length: 12
CDR3 protein: CSARWDSYEQYF
CDR3 DNA: TGCAGTGCTAGATGGGACAGCTACGAGCAGTACTTC

J gene: TRBJ1-2
clone size: .
V gene: TRBV19
D gene: .
CDR3 length: 12
CDR3 protein: CASTFSAGGYTF
CDR3 DNA: TGTGCCAGTACGTTCTCCGCGGGGGGCTACACCTTC

J gene: TRBJ2-6
clone size: .
V gene: TRBV3-1
D gene: TRBD1
CDR3 length: 18
CDR3 protein: CASSPRQGASSGANVLTF
CDR3 DNA: TGTGCCAGCAGCCCCCGACAGGGGGCGAGCTCTGGGGCCAACGTCCTGACTTTC

J gene: TRBJ2-7
clone size: .
V gene: TRBV4-1
D gene: TRBD1
CDR3 length: 15
CDR3 protein: CASSGGQGIGLEQYF
CDR3 DNA: TGCGCCAGCAGCGGGGGACAGGGAATCGGGCTCGAGCAGTACTTC

J gene: TRBJ1-6
clone size: .
V gene: TRBV18
D gene: TRBD1
CDR3 length: 14
CDR3 protein: CASSLGDRVSPLHF
CDR3 DNA: TGTGCCAGCTCCCTTGGGGACAGGGTTTCACCCCTCCACTTT

J gene: TRBJ1-1
clone size: .
V gene: TRBV2
D gene: TRBD1
CDR3 length: 15
CDR3 protein: CASRTQSTGFTEAFF
CDR3 DNA: TGTGCCAGCAGGACTCAATCGACAGGGTTCACTGAAGCTTTCTTT

J gene: TRBJ2-7
clone size: .
V gene: TRBV20-1
D gene: TRBD2
CDR3 length: 16
CDR3 protein: CSVTPGLAGGGGEQYF
CDR3 DNA: TGCAGTGTCACCCCAGGACTAGCGGGAGGAGGCGGCGAGCAGTACTTC